A selection of T cell receptor beta chains follows, all from one sample in a study of OX40 agonist ivuxolimab in advanced cancers. Produced via immunoSEQ multiplex PCR; TCRdb's table is partial and in-frame only. The sample records around 40,000 clones, 80% being singletons. The source was CD4+ or CD8+ T cells sorted from blood, collected in a trial of the OX40 agonist ivuxolimab. These receptors came from an adult with an advanced solid tumor such as melanoma, head and neck, liver or kidney cancer. Both conserved end residues are part of each CDR3. A D gene is named only where the DNA matches it firmly. Clone size is shown for a subset of rows, as once, few, many or a class of expanded clone.

d_call	v_call	clone_size	j_call	cdr3_aa	cdr3_nt
NA	TRBV7-9	NA	TRBJ1-3	CASSLSNTIYF	TGTGCCAGCAGCTTGAGTAACACCATATATTTT
NA	TRBV6-1	NA	TRBJ2-7	CASSEGVPLYRRPYEQYF	TGTGCCAGCAGTGAAGGGGTCCCCCTTTACAGACGCCCCTACGAGCAGTACTTC
TRBD2	TRBV27	NA	TRBJ2-2	CASSPIRSGRLTGELFF	TGTGCCAGCAGTCCCATCCGGAGCGGGAGGCTCACCGGGGAGCTGTTTTTT
NA	TRBV19	few	TRBJ1-5	CASSISIRSNQPQHF	TGTGCCAGTAGTATTTCTATCAGGAGCAATCAGCCCCAGCATTTT
NA	TRBV7-2	NA	TRBJ1-3	CASSPGIGNTIYF	TGTGCCAGCAGCCCAGGCATAGGAAACACCATATATTTT
NA	TRBV7-8	NA	TRBJ1-1	CASSLSFWTNTEAFF	TGTGCCAGCAGCTTATCTTTCTGGACGAACACTGAAGCTTTCTTT
NA	TRBV6-1	NA	TRBJ2-5	CASSEALRGETQYF	TGTGCCAGCAGTGAAGCGCTGAGAGGAGAGACCCAGTACTTC
TRBD1	TRBV27	NA	TRBJ1-5	CASSSTGVNQPQHF	TGTGCCAGCAGTTCGACAGGGGTCAATCAGCCCCAGCATTTT
TRBD1	TRBV7-2	NA	TRBJ1-1	CASSIRTGKTNTEAFF	TGTGCCAGCAGCATTAGGACAGGAAAGACAAACACTGAAGCTTTCTTT
TRBD2	TRBV15	NA	TRBJ2-5	CATRESRGTSRETQYF	TGTGCCACCAGAGAAAGTCGCGGGACTAGTAGAGAGACCCAGTACTTC
NA	TRBV11-1	NA	TRBJ2-3	CASSLATDTQYF	TGTGCCAGCAGCTTAGCAACAGATACGCAGTATTTT
NA	TRBV5-8	NA	TRBJ2-7	CASSYRDGSEQYF	TGTGCCAGCAGCTACAGGGATGGTTCCGAGCAGTACTTC
NA	TRBV19	NA	TRBJ2-4	CASSIDVGSGKNIQYF	TGTGCCAGTAGTATAGATGTGGGGTCCGGCAAAAACATTCAGTACTTC
NA	TRBV6-5	NA	TRBJ1-2	CASRRGPNYGYTF	TGTGCCAGCAGACGGGGGCCGAACTATGGCTACACCTTC
TRBD1	TRBV5-1	NA	TRBJ1-6	CASSSGQGNSPLHF	TGCGCCAGCAGCTCGGGACAGGGTAACTCACCCCTCCACTTT
NA	TRBV28	NA	TRBJ1-2	CASSATGRGVYGYTF	TGTGCCAGCAGTGCAACGGGTAGGGGGGTCTATGGCTACACCTTC
TRBD1	TRBV28	NA	TRBJ1-4	CASSPYRGANEKLFF	TGTGCCAGCAGTCCCTACAGGGGGGCTAATGAAAAACTGTTTTTT
NA	TRBV18	few	TRBJ2-7	CASSPPSQKGREQYF	TGTGCCAGCTCACCACCGAGTCAGAAGGGACGCGAGCAGTACTTC
NA	TRBV11-2	few	TRBJ1-2	CASSSSIYGYTF	TGTGCCAGCAGCTCCTCAATCTATGGCTACACCTTC
TRBD2	TRBV5-1	NA	TRBJ2-2	CASKAGGNTGELFF	TGCGCCAGCAAGGCGGGAGGGAACACCGGGGAGCTGTTTTTT
NA	TRBV5-6	NA	TRBJ2-7	CASSVPPYEQYF	TGTGCCAGCAGCGTTCCTCCTTACGAGCAGTACTTC
NA	TRBV5-6	NA	TRBJ2-3	CASSLSWDTATDTQYF	TGTGCCAGCAGCTTGTCTTGGGACACCGCCACAGATACGCAGTATTTT
NA	TRBV5-6	NA	TRBJ2-7	CASTWGQDFYEQYF	TGTGCCAGCACCTGGGGGCAGGACTTCTACGAGCAGTACTTC
TRBD2	TRBV2	NA	TRBJ2-5	CASASGQETQYF	TGTGCCAGCGCTAGCGGTCAAGAGACCCAGTACTTC
TRBD2	TRBV5-4	once	TRBJ2-1	CASSYYGLASDEQFF	TGTGCCAGCAGTTATTACGGACTAGCGAGCGATGAGCAGTTCTTC
NA	TRBV11-2	NA	TRBJ2-2	CASSLGWNTGELFF	TGTGCCAGCAGCTTAGGCTGGAACACCGGGGAGCTGTTTTTT
TRBD1	TRBV2	NA	TRBJ1-2	CASRQGAYGYTF	TGTGCCAGCAGACAGGGGGCCTATGGCTACACCTTC